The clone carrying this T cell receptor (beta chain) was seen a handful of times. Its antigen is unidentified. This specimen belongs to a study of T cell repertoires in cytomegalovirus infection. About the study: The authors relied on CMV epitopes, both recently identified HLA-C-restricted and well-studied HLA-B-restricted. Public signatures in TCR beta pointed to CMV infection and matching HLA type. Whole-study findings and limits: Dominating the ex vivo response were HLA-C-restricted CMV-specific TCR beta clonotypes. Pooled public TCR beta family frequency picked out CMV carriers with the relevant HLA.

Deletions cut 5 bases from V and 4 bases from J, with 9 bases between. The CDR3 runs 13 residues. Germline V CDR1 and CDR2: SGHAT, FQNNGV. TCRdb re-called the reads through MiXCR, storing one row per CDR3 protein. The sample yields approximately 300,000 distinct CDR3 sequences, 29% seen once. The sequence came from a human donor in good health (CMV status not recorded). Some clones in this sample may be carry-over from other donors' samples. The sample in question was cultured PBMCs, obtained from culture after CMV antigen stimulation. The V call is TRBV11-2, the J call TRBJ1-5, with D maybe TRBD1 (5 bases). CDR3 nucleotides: TGTGCCAGCAGCCCGGGACGGAATCAGCCCCAGCATTTT. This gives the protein CASSPGRNQPQHF.